This record concerns one TCR beta chain sequence. The antigen remains undetermined. The ends lost 7 bases at V and 4 bases at J; junction bases unmatched: 9. Germline loops: CDR1 MNHEY, CDR2 SVGEGT. This CDR3 has 15 amino acids. This sample was included in a study of CD8 T cells in Susac syndrome. TCR beta sequences were obtained from blood CD8+ and CD4+ T cells. Multiple sclerosis controls were treatment-naive patients with stable or active relapsing-remitting disease. It was with random hexamers that about 0.45 to 1 ug RNA was reverse transcribed. Multiplex immunoSEQ PCR targeted 54 Vbeta and 13 Jbeta TCR beta segments. Using its own MiXCR run on the immunoSEQ multiplex PCR reads, TCRdb lists one record per CDR3 protein. The sample lists about 300,000 distinct CDR3 sequences; roughly 85% were seen once. Notes on the study in general: The relatively small number of individuals in the TCR sequencing and HLA analysis was acknowledged by the study.

Sequences were obtained from CD8+ T cells from PBMCs. This TCR was recovered from a human donor with multiple sclerosis. This chain joins TRBV6-2 or TRBV6-3 and TRBJ2-1; the match to TRBD1 covers 8 bases. CDR3 coding DNA: TGTGCCAGCACCATTCAAAGGACAGGGTACAATGAGCAGTTCTTC. The encoded protein is CASTIQRTGYNEQFF.